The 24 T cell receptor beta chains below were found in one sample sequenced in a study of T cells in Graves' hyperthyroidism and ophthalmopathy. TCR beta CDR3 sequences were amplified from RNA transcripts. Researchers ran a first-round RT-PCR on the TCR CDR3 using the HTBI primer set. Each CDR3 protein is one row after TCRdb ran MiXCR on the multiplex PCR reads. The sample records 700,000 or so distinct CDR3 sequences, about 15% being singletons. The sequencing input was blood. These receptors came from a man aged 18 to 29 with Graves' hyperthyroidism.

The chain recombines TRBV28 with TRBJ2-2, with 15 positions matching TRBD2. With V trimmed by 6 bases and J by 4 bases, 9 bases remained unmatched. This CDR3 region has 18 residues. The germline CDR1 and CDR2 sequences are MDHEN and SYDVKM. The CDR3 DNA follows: TGTGCCAGCAGCCTCCCCGGGACTAGCGGGAGGCTCACCGGGGAGCTGTTTTTT. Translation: CASSLPGTSGRLTGELFF.

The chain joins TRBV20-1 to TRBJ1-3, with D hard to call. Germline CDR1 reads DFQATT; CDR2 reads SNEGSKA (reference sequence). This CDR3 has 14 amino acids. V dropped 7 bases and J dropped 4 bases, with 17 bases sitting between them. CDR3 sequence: CSVPGYTRGNTIYF. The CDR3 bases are TGCAGTGTCCCGGGGTACACCCGAGGAAACACCATATATTTT.

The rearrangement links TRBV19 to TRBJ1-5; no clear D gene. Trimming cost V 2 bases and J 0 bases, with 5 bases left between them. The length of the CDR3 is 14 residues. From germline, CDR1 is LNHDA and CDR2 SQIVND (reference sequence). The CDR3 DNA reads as TGTGCCAGTAGTATACAGTATAGCAATCAGCCCCAGCATTTT. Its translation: CASSIQYSNQPQHF.

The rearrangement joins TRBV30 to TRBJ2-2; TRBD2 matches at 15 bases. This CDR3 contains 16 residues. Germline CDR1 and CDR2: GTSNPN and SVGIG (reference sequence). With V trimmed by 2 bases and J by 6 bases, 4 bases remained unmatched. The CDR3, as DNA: TGTGCCTGGAGTACCCGGACTAGCGGGAGGGCCGGGGAGCTGTTTTTT. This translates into CAWSTRTSGRAGELFF.

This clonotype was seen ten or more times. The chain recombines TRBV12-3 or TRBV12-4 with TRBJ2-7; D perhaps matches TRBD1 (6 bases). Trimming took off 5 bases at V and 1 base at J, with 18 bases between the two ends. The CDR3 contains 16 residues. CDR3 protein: CASSPGTFPWSYEQYF. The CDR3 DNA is TGTGCCAGCAGTCCGGGGACATTTCCTTGGTCCTACGAGCAGTACTTC.

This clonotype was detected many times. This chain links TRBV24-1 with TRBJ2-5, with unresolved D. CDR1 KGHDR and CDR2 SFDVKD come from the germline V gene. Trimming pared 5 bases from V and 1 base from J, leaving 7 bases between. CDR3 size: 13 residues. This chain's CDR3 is CATSGTTQETQYF. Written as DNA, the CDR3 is TGTGCCACCAGTGGCACAACCCAAGAGACCCAGTACTTC.

The CDR3 region has the DNA TGTGCCAGCAGTGAAGAGACAGGGGGCAACTATGGCTACACCTTC. Translated, it gives CASSEETGGNYGYTF. This chain links TRBV2 with TRBJ1-2, with TRBD1 matching over 10 bases. Trimming cost V 1 base and J 2 bases; bases outside gene matches: 1. This CDR3 has 15 amino acids. The germline V gene encodes CDR1 SNHLY and CDR2 FYNNEI.

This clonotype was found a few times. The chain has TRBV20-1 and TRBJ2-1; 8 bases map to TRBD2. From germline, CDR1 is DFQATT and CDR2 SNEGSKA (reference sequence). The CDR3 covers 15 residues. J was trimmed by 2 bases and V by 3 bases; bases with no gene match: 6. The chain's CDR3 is CSASGGRNAYNEQFF. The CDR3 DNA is TGCAGTGCTAGTGGCGGGAGGAACGCCTACAATGAGCAGTTCTTC.

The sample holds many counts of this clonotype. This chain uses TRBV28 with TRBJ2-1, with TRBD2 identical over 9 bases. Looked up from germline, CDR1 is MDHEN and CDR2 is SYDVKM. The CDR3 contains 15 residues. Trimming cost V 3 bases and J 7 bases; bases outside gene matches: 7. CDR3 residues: CASSFSLAGSNEQFF. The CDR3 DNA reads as TGTGCCAGCAGTTTCAGCCTAGCGGGGAGTAATGAGCAGTTCTTC. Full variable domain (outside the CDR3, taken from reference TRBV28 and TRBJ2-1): DVKVTQSSRYLVKRTGEKVFLECVQDMDHENMFWYRQDPGLGLRLIYFSYDVKMKEKGDIPEGYSVSREKKERFSLILESASTNQTSMYLCASSFSLAGSNEQFFGPGTRLTVL.

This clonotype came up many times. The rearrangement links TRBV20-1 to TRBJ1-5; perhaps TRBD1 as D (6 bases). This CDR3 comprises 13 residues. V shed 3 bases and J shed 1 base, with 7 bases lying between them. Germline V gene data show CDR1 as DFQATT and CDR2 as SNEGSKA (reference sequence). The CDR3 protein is CSARDSSNQPQHF. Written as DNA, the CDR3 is TGCAGTGCTAGGGACAGCAGCAATCAGCCCCAGCATTTT.

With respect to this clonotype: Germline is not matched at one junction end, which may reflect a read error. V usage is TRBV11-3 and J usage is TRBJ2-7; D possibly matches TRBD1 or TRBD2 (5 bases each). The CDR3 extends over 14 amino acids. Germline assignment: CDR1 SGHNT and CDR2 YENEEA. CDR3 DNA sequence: TGTACCAGCAGCCCGTGGGGTGGGGACCACGAGCAGTACTTC. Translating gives CTSSPWGGDHEQYF.

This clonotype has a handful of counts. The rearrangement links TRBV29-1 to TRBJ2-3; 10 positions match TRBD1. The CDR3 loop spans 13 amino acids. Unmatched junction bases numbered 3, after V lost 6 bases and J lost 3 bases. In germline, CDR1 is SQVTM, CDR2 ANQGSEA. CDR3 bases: TGCAGCGTAGGGACAGGGGTGACAGATACGCAGTATTTT. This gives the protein CSVGTGVTDTQYF.

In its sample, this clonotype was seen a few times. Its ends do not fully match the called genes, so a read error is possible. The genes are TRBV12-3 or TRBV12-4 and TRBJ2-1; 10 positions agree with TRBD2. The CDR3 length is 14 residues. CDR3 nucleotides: TGTGCCAGCAGTCTAGCGGGAGCCCTAAATGAGCAGTTCTTC. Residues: CASSLAGALNEQFF.

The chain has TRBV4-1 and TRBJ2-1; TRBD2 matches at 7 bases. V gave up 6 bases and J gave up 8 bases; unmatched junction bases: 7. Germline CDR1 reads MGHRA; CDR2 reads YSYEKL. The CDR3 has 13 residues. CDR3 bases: TGCGCCAGCAGGCAAAATCTAGCGGATGAGCAGTTCTTC. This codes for CASRQNLADEQFF.

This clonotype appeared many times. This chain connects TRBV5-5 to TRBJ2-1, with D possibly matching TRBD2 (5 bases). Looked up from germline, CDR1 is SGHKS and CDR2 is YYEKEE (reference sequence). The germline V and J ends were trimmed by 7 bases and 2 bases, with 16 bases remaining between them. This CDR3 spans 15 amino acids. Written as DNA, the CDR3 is TGTGCCAGCTCCTTGGTCGGGGTCCCCTACAATGAGCAGTTCTTC. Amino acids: CASSLVGVPYNEQFF.

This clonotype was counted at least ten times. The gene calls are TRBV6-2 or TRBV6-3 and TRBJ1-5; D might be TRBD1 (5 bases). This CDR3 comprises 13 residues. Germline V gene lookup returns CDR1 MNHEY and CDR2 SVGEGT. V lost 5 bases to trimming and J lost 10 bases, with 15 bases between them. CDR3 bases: TGTGCCAGCAGTCCGACAGCCAATCGTCCCCAGCATTTT. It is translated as CASSPTANRPQHF.

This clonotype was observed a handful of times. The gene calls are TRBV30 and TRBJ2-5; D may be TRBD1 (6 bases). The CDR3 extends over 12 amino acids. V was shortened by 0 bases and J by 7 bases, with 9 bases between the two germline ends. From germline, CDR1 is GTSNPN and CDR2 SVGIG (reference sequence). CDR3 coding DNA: TGTGCCTGGAGTGTGGGGGCTGCGACCCAGTACTTC. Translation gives CAWSVGAATQYF. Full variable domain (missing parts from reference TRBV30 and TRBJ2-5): SQTIHQWPATLVQPVGSPLSLECTVEGTSNPNLYWYRQAAGRGLQLLFYSVGIGQISSEVPQNLSASRPQDRQFILSSKKLLLSDSGFYLCAWSVGAATQYFGPGTRLLVL.

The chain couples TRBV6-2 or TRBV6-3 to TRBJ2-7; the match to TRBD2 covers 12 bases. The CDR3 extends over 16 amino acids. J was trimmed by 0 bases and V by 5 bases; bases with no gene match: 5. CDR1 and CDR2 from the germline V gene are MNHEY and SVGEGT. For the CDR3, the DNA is TGTGCCAGCAGTAGATCTAGCGGGAGGGTCTCCTACGAGCAGTACTTC. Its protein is CASSRSSGRVSYEQYF.

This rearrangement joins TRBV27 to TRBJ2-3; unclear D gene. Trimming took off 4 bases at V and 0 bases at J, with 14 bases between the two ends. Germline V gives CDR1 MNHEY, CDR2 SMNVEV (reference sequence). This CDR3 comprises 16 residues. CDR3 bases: TGTGCCAGCAGTTCACTTCTAAGGGCTAGCACAGATACGCAGTATTTT. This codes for CASSSLLRASTDTQYF.

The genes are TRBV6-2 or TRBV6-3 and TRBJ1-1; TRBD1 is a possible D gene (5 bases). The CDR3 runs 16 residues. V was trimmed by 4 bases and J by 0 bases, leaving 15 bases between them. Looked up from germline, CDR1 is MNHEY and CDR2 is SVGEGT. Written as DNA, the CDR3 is TGTGCCAGCAGTTCCAGAATGACAGTCATGAACACTGAAGCTTTCTTT. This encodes CASSSRMTVMNTEAFF.

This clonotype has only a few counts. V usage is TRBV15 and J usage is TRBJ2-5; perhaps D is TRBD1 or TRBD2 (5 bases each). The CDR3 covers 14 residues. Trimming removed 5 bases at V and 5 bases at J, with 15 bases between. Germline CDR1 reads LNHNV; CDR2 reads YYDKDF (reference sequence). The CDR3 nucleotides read TGTGCCACCAGCCAAAGACGGGACGCCGAGACCCAGTACTTC. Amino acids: CATSQRRDAETQYF.

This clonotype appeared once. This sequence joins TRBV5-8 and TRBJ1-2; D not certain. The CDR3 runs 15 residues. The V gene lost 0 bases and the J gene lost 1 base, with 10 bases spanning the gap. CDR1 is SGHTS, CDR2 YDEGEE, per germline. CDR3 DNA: TGTGCCAGCAGCTTGGCCGGCCTTTTTAACTATGGCTACACCTTC. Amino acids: CASSLAGLFNYGYTF.

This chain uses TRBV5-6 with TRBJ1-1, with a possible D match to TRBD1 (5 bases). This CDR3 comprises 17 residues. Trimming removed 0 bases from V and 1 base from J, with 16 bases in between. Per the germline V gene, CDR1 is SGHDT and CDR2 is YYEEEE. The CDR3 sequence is CASSLGGGGRPNTEAFF. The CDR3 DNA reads TGTGCCAGCAGCTTGGGAGGCGGGGGTCGGCCGAACACTGAAGCTTTCTTT.

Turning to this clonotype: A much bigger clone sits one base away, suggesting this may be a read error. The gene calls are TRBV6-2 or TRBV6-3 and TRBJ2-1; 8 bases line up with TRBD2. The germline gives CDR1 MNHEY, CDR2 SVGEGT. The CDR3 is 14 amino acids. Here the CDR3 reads CASNPGGWNNERFF. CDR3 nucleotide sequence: TGTGCCAGCAACCCGGGAGGGTGGAACAATGAGCGGTTCTTC.